Shown below are 20 T cell receptor beta chains from a single sample sequenced in a study of a mutant IDH1 vaccine in newly diagnosed glioma. These receptors have no known antigen. This sample's time point: week 11, during vaccination. In the vaccine, a single dose held 300 ug of the mutant IDH1 20-mer peptide, along with topical imiquimod. Measured with immunoSEQ multiplex PCR; TCRdb has only the in-frame clones, and not every one. The sample holds 110,000 or so clones, approximately 87% seen once. Sequencing was performed on PBMCs, taken from a glioma patient whose treatment included an IDH1 peptide vaccine. The receptors were gathered from a woman in her forties or fifties with glioma.

This chain joins TRBV30 and TRBJ1-2; 7 positions agree with TRBD1. CDR1 and CDR2 from the germline V gene are GTSNPN and SVGIG (reference sequence). The CDR3 is made up of 14 amino acids. With V trimmed by 0 bases and J by 3 bases, 4 bases remained unmatched. CDR3 sequence: CAWSVLGTDYGYTF. CDR3 nucleotide sequence: TGTGCCTGGAGTGTACTAGGGACAGACTATGGCTACACCTTC.

The count of this clone is one. V is TRBV30 and J is TRBJ1-3; D uncertain. Germline V CDR1 and CDR2: GTSNPN, SVGIG (reference sequence). V was shortened by 2 bases and J by 2 bases, with 7 bases between the two germline ends. The CDR3 length is 13 residues. The DNA for the CDR3 is TGTGCCTGGAGTAGAGAAACTGGAAACACCATATATTTT. It codes for CAWSRETGNTIYF.

V and J are TRBV7-9 and TRBJ2-2, with TRBD2 as a possible D gene (6 bases). The CDR3 runs 16 residues. The germline CDR1 and CDR2 sequences are SEHNR and FQNEAQ (reference sequence). The V end lost 5 bases, the J end lost 1 base, and 14 bases lay between the germline ends. This chain's CDR3 is CASSLIAVWNTGELFF. The CDR3 nucleotides are TGTGCCAGCAGCCTCATAGCGGTTTGGAACACCGGGGAGCTGTTTTTT.

About this clone itself: A junction end diverges from the germline sequence, so it may reflect a read error. This sequence joins TRBV28 and TRBJ2-3, with D perhaps matching TRBD1 or TRBD2 (5 bases each). This CDR3 has 12 amino acids. The germline V gene encodes CDR1 MDHEN and CDR2 SYDVKM. Here the CDR3 reads CASSFAGAPPDF. The CDR3 coding sequence is TGTGCCAGCAGTTTTGCCGGGGCCCCACCAGATTTT.

The rearrangement joins TRBV5-1 to TRBJ2-3; no clear D. V was cut by 0 bases and J by 7 bases, with 3 bases left in between. This CDR3 spans 11 amino acids. Germline-derived CDR1 and CDR2 are SGHRS and YFSETQ. In DNA form, the CDR3 reads TGCGCCAGCAGCTTGGTGCATACGCAGTATTTT. Its translation is CASSLVHTQYF.

The chain uses TRBV5-8 and TRBJ1-1; D possibly corresponds to TRBD1 (6 bases). V lost 3 bases and J 0 bases, leaving 9 bases between the germline ends. Germline V lookup: CDR1 SGHTS, CDR2 YDEGEE. The CDR3 consists of 14 residues. CDR3 in amino acids: CASSWGTLNTEAFF. The CDR3 DNA follows: TGTGCCAGCAGCTGGGGGACATTGAACACTGAAGCTTTCTTT.

The DNA of the CDR3 is TGTGCCAGCAGCAAAAACACAGGGAGACGGTACGAGCAGTACTTC. Its translation is CASSKNTGRRYEQYF. The chain uses TRBV21-1 and TRBJ2-7; the table names TRBD1, a call not compared with the DNA. TRBV21-1 is a pseudogene locus. There are 15 residues in the CDR3.

The sample holds a few counts of this clone. This rearrangement joins TRBV28 to TRBJ1-5; the D is unclear. Germline V gene lookup returns CDR1 MDHEN and CDR2 SYDVKM. The CDR3 extends over 13 amino acids. The V and J ends lost 6 bases and 7 bases respectively, with 13 bases between them. In DNA form, the CDR3 reads TGTGCCAGCAGCCAACAGCCCCCCCAGCCCCAGCATTTT. Amino acids: CASSQQPPQPQHF.

The chain uses TRBV2 and TRBJ2-3; D call uncertain. Germline V gene data show CDR1 as SNHLY and CDR2 as FYNNEI. The CDR3 spans 14 residues. V was trimmed by 2 bases and J by 2 bases, leaving 8 bases between them. In DNA form, the CDR3 reads TGTGCCAGCAGTGAACTCCAGGTCACAGATACGCAGTATTTT. The encoded protein is CASSELQVTDTQYF.

The J gene is TRBJ2-1, the V gene TRBV11-2; 10 bases line up with TRBD2. This CDR3 spans 19 amino acids. In germline, CDR1 is SGHAT, CDR2 FQNNGV. Germline trimming cut 2 bases from V and 10 bases from J; bases unmatched to any gene: 20. CDR3 coding DNA: TGTGCCAGCAGCTTAAGGGGGACCGAGTTGAGCGGGAGGGCACGCGAGCAGTTCTTC. Translating gives CASSLRGTELSGRAREQFF.

This clone was detected only a few times. This chain connects TRBV5-1 to TRBJ2-4; 8 bases fit TRBD1. Per germline, CDR1 SGHRS and CDR2 YFSETQ. The CDR3 runs 13 residues. The junction had 5 bases not matched to a gene; V was cut back by 4 bases and J by 8 bases. The CDR3 DNA follows: TGCGCCAGCAGCCTAGGACAGGGTCACATTCAGTACTTC. It encodes CASSLGQGHIQYF.

The V and J genes are TRBV27 and TRBJ1-1, with 8 bases lining up with TRBD1. The CDR3 has 14 amino acids. From germline, CDR1 is MNHEY and CDR2 SMNVEV (reference sequence). The V and J ends lost 5 bases and 1 base, in that order; junction bases with no gene match: 3. The CDR3 sequence is CASSPGGANTEAFF. The CDR3 DNA reads as TGTGCCAGCAGTCCAGGGGGCGCGAACACTGAAGCTTTCTTT.

The CDR3: CASSTPSPWETEAFF. The CDR3 nucleotides are TGTGCCAGCAGTACCCCTTCCCCGTGGGAGACTGAAGCTTTCTTT. The chain links TRBV6-5 to TRBJ1-1; D remains unclear. There are 15 residues in the CDR3. V was trimmed by 5 bases and J by 5 bases, leaving 18 bases between them. The germline CDR1 and CDR2 sequences are MNHEY and SVGAGI.

V usage is TRBV5-1 and J usage is TRBJ2-3; the D is unclear. Germline V gene lookup returns CDR1 SGHRS and CDR2 YFSETQ. Between the trimmed V and J ends, which lost 3 bases and 2 bases, there was a span of 4 bases. The CDR3 extends over 12 amino acids. This chain's CDR3 is CASSSDTDTQYF. The DNA for the CDR3 is TGCGCCAGCAGCTCGGACACAGATACGCAGTATTTT.

V gene TRBV14 combines with J gene TRBJ2-7; the D gene is possibly TRBD2 (5 bases). This CDR3 spans 13 amino acids. Germline CDR1 is SGHDN and CDR2 is FVKESK. V lost 1 base, J lost 9 bases, and 13 bases lay in between. CDR3 amino acids: CASSQGEAAPQYF. CDR3 nucleotide sequence: TGTGCCAGCAGCCAAGGGGAAGCGGCCCCGCAGTACTTC.

This chain joins TRBV7-9 and TRBJ1-1; D unclear. The CDR3 length is 14 residues. V lost 1 base and J 0 bases, leaving 6 bases between the germline ends. Looked up from germline, CDR1 is SEHNR and CDR2 is FQNEAQ (reference sequence). The CDR3 nucleotides are TGTGCCAGCAGCTTAGGGCAGCTGAACACTGAAGCTTTCTTT. It translates to CASSLGQLNTEAFF.

The chain has TRBV7-9 and TRBJ2-3, with D hard to call. CDR3 length equals 15 residues. Per the germline V gene, CDR1 is SEHNR and CDR2 is FQNEAQ (reference sequence). Trimming shortened V by 5 bases and J by 4 bases, and 16 bases separated the two germline ends. The CDR3 region is CASSTPLGGSDTQYF. In nucleotides, the CDR3 is TGTGCCAGCAGCACTCCCCTCGGTGGGTCAGATACGCAGTATTTT.

The genes are TRBV5-1 and TRBJ2-3; tentative D call: TRBD1 (6 bases). The V gene lost 0 bases and the J gene lost 5 bases, with 13 bases spanning the gap. This CDR3 region has 15 residues. Looked up from germline, CDR1 is SGHRS and CDR2 is YFSETQ. The CDR3 DNA reads TGCGCCAGCAGCTTGGAGGGGCCAGGGGTAGATACGCAGTATTTT. Protein sequence: CASSLEGPGVDTQYF.

This chain links TRBV7-2 with TRBJ2-5; D might be TRBD1 (5 bases). V was trimmed by 1 base and J by 4 bases, leaving 7 bases between them. The CDR3 runs to 13 residues. In germline, CDR1 is SGHTA, CDR2 FQGNSA. The CDR3 nucleotides read TGTGCCAGCAGCTTAGGCAGGGCAGAGACCCAGTACTTC. It specifies CASSLGRAETQYF.

The rearrangement uses TRBV6-6 and TRBJ2-5; 7 bases are a match to TRBD1. Matching the DNA end better, TRBJ2-7 makes the J call doubtful. Germline-derived CDR1 and CDR2 are MNHNY and SVGAGI (reference sequence). The CDR3 runs 14 residues. The chain's CDR3 is CASSHDRVLYEQYF. The CDR3 nucleotides read TGTGCCAGCAGTCACGACAGGGTTCTATACGAGCAGTACTTC.